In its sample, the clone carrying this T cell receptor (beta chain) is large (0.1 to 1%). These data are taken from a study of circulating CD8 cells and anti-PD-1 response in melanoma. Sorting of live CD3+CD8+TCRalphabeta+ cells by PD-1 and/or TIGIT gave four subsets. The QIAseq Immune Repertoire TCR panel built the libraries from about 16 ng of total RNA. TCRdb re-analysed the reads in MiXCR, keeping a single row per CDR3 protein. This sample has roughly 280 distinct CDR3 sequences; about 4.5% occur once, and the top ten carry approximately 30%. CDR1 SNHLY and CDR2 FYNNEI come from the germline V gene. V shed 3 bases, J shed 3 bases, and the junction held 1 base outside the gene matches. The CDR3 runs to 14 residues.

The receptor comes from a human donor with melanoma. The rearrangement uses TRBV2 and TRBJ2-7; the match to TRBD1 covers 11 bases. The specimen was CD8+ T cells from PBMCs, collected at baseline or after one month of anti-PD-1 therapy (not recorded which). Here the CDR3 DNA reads TGTGCCAGCAGTGACGGGACAGGGGGCTACGAGCAGTACTTC. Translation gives CASSDGTGGYEQYF.